This entry lists 9 T cell receptor beta chains sequenced from one sample in a study of T cell responses to AZD1222 COVID-19 vaccine. Data came from immunoSEQ multiplex PCR; TCRdb stores just in-frame clones and leaves some out. The data show roughly 110,000 clones, with less than 95% seen just once and approximately 8.2% held by the top ten. The sequencing here drew on peripheral blood, taken 28 days after the second AZD1222 dose. The receptors stem from an adult who received the AZD1222 COVID-19 vaccine.

The chain couples TRBV5-1 to TRBJ1-1; 8 bases fit TRBD1. The CDR3 has 15 amino acids. Germline CDR1 SGHRS, CDR2 YFSETQ. Germline trimming cut 5 bases from V and 1 base from J; bases unmatched to any gene: 7. In DNA, the CDR3 is TGCGCCAGCAGAGAACAGACAGGGGCGAACACTGAAGCTTTCTTT. Its protein product is CASREQTGANTEAFF.

This chain links TRBV19 with TRBJ2-5; 8 bases fit TRBD2. V gave up 5 bases and J gave up 4 bases; unmatched junction bases: 3. The V gene's germline CDR1 is LNHDA and CDR2 SQIVND (reference sequence). The CDR3 sequence is 13 residues long. DNA of the CDR3: TGTGCCAGTAGTGGCGGGGGGCGAGAGACCCAGTACTTC. Amino acid sequence: CASSGGGRETQYF.

The chain recombines TRBV10-3 with TRBJ2-2; 9 nucleotides match TRBD1. V lost 6 bases and J lost 2; bases outside the gene matches: 13. Germline CDR1 and CDR2: ENHRY and SYGVKD. The length of the CDR3 is 18 residues. The CDR3 reads CAISQPGQGGFNTGELFF. The CDR3 DNA is TGTGCCATCAGCCAACCGGGACAGGGCGGTTTTAACACCGGGGAGCTGTTTTTT.

The chain combines TRBV2 with TRBJ1-6; a possible D gene is TRBD1 (6 bases). V lost 9 bases, J lost 9 bases, and 33 bases lay in between. Germline lookup yields CDR1 SNHLY and CDR2 FYNNEI. The CDR3 length is 19 residues. Here the CDR3 DNA reads TGTGCCAGTAAAGCACACCGGGACACGAAACTAAAGAGCGGTTCACCCCTCCACTTT. This translates into CASKAHRDTKLKSGSPLHF.

The gene calls are TRBV7-9 and TRBJ1-1, with a possible D match to TRBD1 (6 bases). The V gene's germline CDR1 is SEHNR and CDR2 FQNEAQ (reference sequence). This CDR3 has 15 residues. V lost 2 bases to trimming and J lost 5 bases, with 15 bases between them. CDR3 nucleotide sequence: TGTGCCAGCAGCTTATCTGGACAGATGGGGACTGAAGCTTTCTTT. This sequence encodes CASSLSGQMGTEAFF.

This clone was detected only once. The chain links TRBV19 to TRBJ2-1; TRBD2 aligns across 10 bases. This CDR3 region has 14 residues. V shed 4 bases and J 7 bases; nucleotides not matched to a gene: 4. Germline CDR1 reads LNHDA; CDR2 reads SQIVND (reference sequence). This CDR3 reads CASSTSGGPNEQFF. The CDR3 DNA follows: TGTGCCAGTAGTACTAGCGGGGGACCTAATGAGCAGTTCTTC. The variable domain in full, completed from reference TRBV19 and TRBJ2-1, reads DGGITQSPKYLFRKEGQNVTLSCEQNLNHDAMYWYRQDPGQGLRLIYYSQIVNDFQKGDIAEGYSVSREKKESFPLTVTSAQKNPTAFYLCASSTSGGPNEQFFGPGTRLTVL.

The chain is built from TRBV7-2 and TRBJ2-7; D call uncertain. The CDR3 contains 12 residues. The V gene lost 0 bases and the J gene lost 10 bases, with 10 bases spanning the gap. Germline V gene lookup returns CDR1 SGHTA and CDR2 FQGNSA. The CDR3 DNA is TGTGCCAGCAGCTTAGCTGTTCAGCCTCAGTACTTC. This sequence encodes CASSLAVQPQYF.

The rearrangement links TRBV5-1 to TRBJ2-1; 9 bases match TRBD2. Germline V CDR1 and CDR2: SGHRS, YFSETQ. The CDR3 is 18 residues long. Trimming took 0 bases from V and 1 from J; bases not matched to a gene: 8. As DNA, the CDR3 is TGCGCCAGCAGCTTGGCGGGACTAGCTTTGGGGTCCTACAATGAGCAGTTCTTC. As protein: CASSLAGLALGSYNEQFF.

V usage is TRBV6-5 and J usage is TRBJ2-1, with D unclear. Germline CDR1 and CDR2: MNHEY and SVGAGI. The CDR3 runs 16 residues. V dropped 0 bases and J dropped 3 bases, with 12 bases sitting between them. The CDR3 region is CASSYSGLGGYNEQFF. The CDR3 region has the DNA TGTGCCAGCAGTTACTCCGGGTTAGGTGGCTACAATGAGCAGTTCTTC.